The clone carrying this T cell receptor beta chain was observed many times. One entry per CDR3 protein results from TCRdb running MiXCR on the PCR reads. This table has roughly 300,000 distinct CDR3 sequences, about a quarter appearing once. V was pared by 0 bases and J by 2 bases, with 8 bases between. Germline CDR1 and CDR2: LGHNA and YSLEER. The CDR3 is made up of 15 amino acids. The data originate from a study of molecular identifiers for immune sequencing clone quantification. The sample consisted of naive CD8+ T cells from blood, with Jurkat cell RNA spiked in. Subset of the sample: FACS-sorted CD8+CD4-CCR7+CD45RA+ naive T cells. The J gene is TRBJ1-3, the V gene TRBV4-3; D is unclear. This TCR derives from a human donor in good health. Some libraries in this study had Jurkat cell RNA spiked in. The CDR3 here is CASSQDRSTGNTIYF. The CDR3 DNA follows: TGCGCCAGCAGCCAAGATCGTAGTACTGGAAACACCATATATTTT.